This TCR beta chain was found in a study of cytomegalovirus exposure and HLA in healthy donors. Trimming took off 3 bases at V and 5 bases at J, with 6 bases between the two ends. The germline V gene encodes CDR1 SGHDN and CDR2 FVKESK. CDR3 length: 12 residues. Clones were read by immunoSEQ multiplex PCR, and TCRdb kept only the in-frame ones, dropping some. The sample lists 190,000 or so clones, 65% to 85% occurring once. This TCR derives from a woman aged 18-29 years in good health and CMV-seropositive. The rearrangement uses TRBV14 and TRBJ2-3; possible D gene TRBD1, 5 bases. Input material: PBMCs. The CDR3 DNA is TGTGCCAGCAGCCAGGGGCGAGATACGCAGTATTTT. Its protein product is CASSQGRDTQYF.